This T cell receptor beta chain emerged from a study of cytomegalovirus exposure and HLA in healthy donors. Whole-study findings and limits: The authors later linked a missense DCLRE1C variant to TCR beta V- and J-gene trimming.

V lost 0 bases and J lost 5; bases outside the gene matches: 8. Germline V gene data show CDR1 as SGHRS and CDR2 as YFSETQ. The CDR3 covers 16 residues. A remark on this clone: Its antigen is undetermined.

In the PCR, 60 Vbeta and 13 Jbeta primers were used. Repertoires were generated with immunoSEQ multiplex PCR, while TCRdb's copy carries only in-frame clones and drops some. Altogether a few hundred thousand clones are present, approximately 80% being singletons, with the ten largest covering around 1.5%. V usage is TRBV5-1 and J usage is TRBJ2-5, with 9 bases identical to TRBD2. The sequence came from a girl between 10 and 17 years old in good health and CMV-seronegative. Sequenced sample: PBMCs. The CDR3 region is CASSLEWRGGGETQYF. The CDR3 DNA is TGCGCCAGCAGCTTGGAATGGCGGGGGGGCGGGGAGACCCAGTACTTC.